The clone carrying this TCR beta chain is a singleton in its sample. This specimen belongs to a study of blood T cell repertoires in COVID-19. Study in general: Samples representing acute and convalescent COVID-19 were sourced from the United States, Italy and Spain. PBMCs, B-cell-depleted T cells, or T cells were the source of the cDNA or gDNA that made up the material.

Clones were sequenced by immunoSEQ multiplex PCR, and TCRdb holds only the in-frame ones, with some missing. The sample records approximately 220,000 clones, around nine tenths being singletons. CDR3 length equals 15 residues. Germline V gives CDR1 SGHRS, CDR2 YFSETQ. The V end lost 3 bases, the J end lost 1 base, and 11 bases lay between the germline ends. Specimen: peripheral blood. This chain links TRBV5-1 with TRBJ1-3; unclear D gene. The sequence was obtained from a middle-aged man with acute or convalescent COVID-19. The CDR3 loop reads CASSSGSQSGNTIYF. The CDR3, as DNA: TGCGCCAGCAGCTCAGGATCTCAATCTGGAAACACCATATATTTT.